A single T cell receptor beta chain is shown here with its context. Its antigen is not known. The junction shows a germline mismatch at one end, possibly a read error. The CDR3 is 16 amino acids. MiXCR, run by TCRdb on the reads, gives a single entry per CDR3 protein. The table has about 360,000 distinct CDR3 sequences, around 18% seen once. This specimen comes from a study of T cell repertoires in cytomegalovirus infection. Study-level information: Matching HLA type and CMV infection were both indicated by public TCR beta signatures. Study conclusions and caveats: The study identified carriers of CMV plus the relevant HLA from cumulative public TCR beta family frequency. Dominating the ex vivo response were TCR beta clonotypes that were CMV-specific and HLA-C-restricted.

The source of this sequence is a human donor in good health (CMV status not recorded). Some clones in this sample may be carry-over from other donors' samples. Sequencing was performed on PBMCs. The chain uses TRBV12-3 or TRBV12-4 and TRBJ1-1; 8 nucleotides align to TRBD1. Here the CDR3 reads CASSPGQGPMNTEVFF. DNA of the CDR3: TGTGCCAGCAGTCCAGGACAGGGACCAATGAACACTGAAGTTTTCTTT.